A selection of T cell receptor beta chains follows, all from one sample in a study of blood T cell repertoires in COVID-19. The assay was immunoSEQ multiplex PCR, and TCRdb's table has in-frame clones only and misses some. The repertoire has roughly 150,000 clones, over 75% of them found once; the top ten carry roughly 11%. The sample consisted of peripheral blood. These TCRs come from a man in his fifties or sixties with active or convalescent COVID-19. CDR3s include the opening cysteine and the closing phenylalanine or tryptophan. D genes are given only for firm matches. Some rows have no size entry. The others give once, few or many, or a class for an expanded clone.

V	D	J	size	CDR3	DNA
TRBV5-1	NA	TRBJ2-5	NA	CASSADSGETQYF	TGCGCCAGCAGCGCCGACAGCGGGGAGACCCAGTACTTC
TRBV11-2	NA	TRBJ2-1	once	CASSPSESSYNEQFF	TGTGCCAGCAGCCCTAGCGAGAGCTCCTACAATGAGCAGTTCTTC
TRBV14	NA	TRBJ1-1	NA	CASSQEAGGTEAFF	TGTGCCAGCAGCCAAGAAGCGGGGGGGACTGAAGCTTTCTTT
TRBV11-2	TRBD1	TRBJ1-2	NA	CASSPTGQGAKFGYTF	TGTGCCAGCAGCCCAACCGGACAGGGGGCCAAGTTTGGCTACACCTTC
TRBV28	TRBD2	TRBJ2-5	NA	CASSLTAGGQETQYF	TGTGCCAGCAGTTTAACAGCGGGAGGGCAAGAGACCCAGTACTTC
TRBV3-1/TRBV3-2	NA	TRBJ2-5	NA	CASSQELRQQETQYF	TGTGCCAGCAGCCAAGAACTGAGACAGCAAGAGACCCAGTACTTC
TRBV6-6	TRBD1	TRBJ1-3	NA	CASSRGSPGTGGNTIYF	TGTGCCAGCAGCCGAGGGAGCCCCGGGACAGGTGGAAACACCATATATTTT
TRBV6-5	NA	TRBJ2-7	NA	CASSSSLEQYF	TGTGCCAGCAGCTCCAGTCTCGAGCAGTACTTC
TRBV11-2	TRBD2	TRBJ2-3	NA	CASSLEGSSGGSDTQYF	TGTGCCAGCAGCTTAGAGGGGTCTAGCGGGGGGTCAGATACGCAGTATTTT
TRBV4-1	TRBD2	TRBJ2-3	once	CASSQDLGLAASTDTQYF	TGCGCCAGCAGCCAAGATCTGGGACTAGCAGCTAGCACAGATACGCAGTATTTT
TRBV7-6	NA	TRBJ1-1	few	CASSLVDKGDTEAFF	TGTGCCAGCAGCTTAGTTGACAAAGGGGACACTGAAGCTTTCTTT
TRBV3-1/TRBV3-2	TRBD1	TRBJ2-2	few	CASSHGDRGTGELFF	TGTGCCAGCAGCCACGGTGACAGGGGCACCGGGGAGCTGTTTTTT
TRBV2	NA	TRBJ1-6	NA	CASAGDLESPLHF	TGTGCCAGCGCAGGGGATCTTGAATCACCCCTCCACTTT
TRBV6-5	NA	TRBJ1-2	NA	CASTDRLVETF	TGTGCCAGCACAGACAGGCTGGTGGAGACCTTC
TRBV11-2	NA	TRBJ2-1	NA	CASSPSVGAEIGNEQFF	TGTGCCAGCAGCCCCAGCGTCGGAGCGGAGATAGGGAATGAGCAGTTCTTC
TRBV5-1	TRBD1	TRBJ1-4	few	CASSLVGGQINEKLFF	TGCGCCAGCAGCCTGGTAGGGGGACAGATTAATGAAAAACTGTTTTTT
TRBV3-1/TRBV3-2	NA	TRBJ1-1	NA	CASSQGGREAFF	TGTGCCAGCAGCCAAGGAGGTCGTGAAGCTTTCTTT
TRBV11-2	NA	TRBJ2-7	NA	CASSRHQISYEQYF	TGTGCCAGCAGCCGCCACCAGATTTCCTACGAGCAGTACTTC
TRBV24-1	NA	TRBJ2-3	NA	CATSDLGVLDTQYF	TGTGCCACCAGTGATTTGGGAGTTTTAGATACGCAGTATTTT
TRBV28	NA	TRBJ1-2	NA	CASSAGTYGYTF	TGTGCCAGCAGTGCGGGCACCTATGGCTACACCTTC
TRBV5-8	NA	TRBJ1-5	NA	CASSQDSNQPQHF	TGTGCCAGCAGTCAGGATAGCAATCAGCCCCAGCATTTT
TRBV7-2	NA	TRBJ2-3	NA	CASSLIARTDTQYF	TGTGCCAGCAGCTTAATAGCGCGCACAGATACGCAGTATTTT
TRBV19	NA	TRBJ2-1	once	CASSIAGNEQFF	TGTGCCAGTAGTATAGCCGGCAATGAGCAGTTCTTC
TRBV9	NA	TRBJ1-3	NA	CASSGQGFSGNTIYF	TGTGCCAGCAGCGGCCAGGGCTTCTCTGGAAACACCATATATTTT
TRBV6-1	TRBD1	TRBJ1-4	NA	CASSEGTGATNEKLFF	TGTGCCAGCAGTGAAGGCACAGGGGCGACTAATGAAAAACTGTTTTTT
TRBV4-1	TRBD1	TRBJ2-5	NA	CASSQAPGTGSRSLQETQYF	TGCGCCAGCAGCCAGGCTCCCGGGACAGGGTCCCGATCGCTACAAGAGACCCAGTACTTC
TRBV5-1	TRBD2	TRBJ2-1	NA	CASSLAPGAGGRNEQFF	TGCGCCAGCAGCTTGGCCCCAGGGGCGGGGGGGCGTAATGAGCAGTTCTTC
TRBV4-2	NA	TRBJ1-3	NA	CASSQDFAGGGNTIYF	TGTGCCAGCAGCCAAGATTTCGCTGGCGGAGGAAACACCATATATTTT
TRBV5-1	TRBD1	TRBJ2-7	NA	CASSPRTGGETYEQYF	TGCGCCAGCAGCCCGAGGACAGGGGGCGAAACCTACGAGCAGTACTTC
TRBV18	NA	TRBJ2-3	NA	CASSPRGEMSTDTQYF	TGTGCCAGCTCACCCCGCGGGGAAATGAGCACAGATACGCAGTATTTT
TRBV7-2	TRBD2	TRBJ2-3	once	CASSPRTSGGGNTQYF	TGTGCCAGCAGCCCGCGGACTAGCGGGGGTGGGAATACGCAGTATTTT
TRBV12-2	NA	TRBJ2-3	NA	CASRLERTGLVPILATDTQYF	TGTGCAAGTCGCTTAGAACGGACAGGGCTCGTACCTATCCTCGCCACAGATACGCAGTATTTT
TRBV6-1	NA	TRBJ1-1	NA	CASSELGEGMNTEAFF	TGTGCCAGCAGTGAATTGGGGGAGGGGATGAACACTGAAGCTTTCTTT
TRBV5-4	NA	TRBJ2-1	once	CASNLGGGARYEQFF	TGTGCCAGCAACCTGGGGGGGGGCGCCAGGTATGAGCAGTTCTTC
TRBV25-1	TRBD1	TRBJ2-2	NA	CASSEYTGGNGELFF	TGTGCCAGCAGTGAATATACAGGGGGGAACGGGGAGCTGTTTTTT
TRBV4-1	NA	TRBJ1-1	few	CASRSVNTEAFF	TGCGCCAGCAGATCAGTGAACACTGAAGCTTTCTTT
TRBV19	TRBD2	TRBJ2-3	NA	CASSTGLAGVADTQYF	TGTGCCAGTAGCACCGGACTAGCGGGAGTCGCAGATACGCAGTATTTT
TRBV7-6	NA	TRBJ1-5	once	CASSKGGELGPQHF	TGTGCCAGCAGCAAAGGGGGGGAGTTGGGGCCCCAGCATTTT
TRBV5-4	NA	TRBJ2-2	NA	CASSFSGLSTGELFF	TGTGCCAGCAGCTTTTCAGGATTATCCACCGGGGAGCTGTTTTTT
TRBV7-2	TRBD1	TRBJ1-5	once	CASSLTSTGDQPQHF	TGTGCCAGCAGCTTAACATCGACAGGGGATCAGCCCCAGCATTTT
TRBV6-5	NA	TRBJ1-2	NA	CASSYLGEDFNYGYTF	TGTGCCAGCAGTTACCTTGGGGAGGACTTTAACTATGGCTACACCTTC
TRBV7-9	NA	TRBJ1-6	NA	CASSLWGDNSPLHF	TGTGCCAGCAGCTTATGGGGGGATAATTCACCCCTCCACTTT
TRBV28	NA	TRBJ2-7	NA	CASSSLEQYF	TGTGCCAGCAGTTCCCTTGAGCAGTACTTC
TRBV6-1	NA	TRBJ1-3	NA	CASSEAAGLGSGNTIYF	TGTGCCAGCAGTGAAGCAGCAGGGTTGGGATCTGGAAACACCATATATTTT
TRBV27	TRBD1	TRBJ2-2	NA	CASPTGGVAGELFF	TGTGCCAGTCCGACAGGGGGTGTTGCCGGGGAGCTGTTTTTT